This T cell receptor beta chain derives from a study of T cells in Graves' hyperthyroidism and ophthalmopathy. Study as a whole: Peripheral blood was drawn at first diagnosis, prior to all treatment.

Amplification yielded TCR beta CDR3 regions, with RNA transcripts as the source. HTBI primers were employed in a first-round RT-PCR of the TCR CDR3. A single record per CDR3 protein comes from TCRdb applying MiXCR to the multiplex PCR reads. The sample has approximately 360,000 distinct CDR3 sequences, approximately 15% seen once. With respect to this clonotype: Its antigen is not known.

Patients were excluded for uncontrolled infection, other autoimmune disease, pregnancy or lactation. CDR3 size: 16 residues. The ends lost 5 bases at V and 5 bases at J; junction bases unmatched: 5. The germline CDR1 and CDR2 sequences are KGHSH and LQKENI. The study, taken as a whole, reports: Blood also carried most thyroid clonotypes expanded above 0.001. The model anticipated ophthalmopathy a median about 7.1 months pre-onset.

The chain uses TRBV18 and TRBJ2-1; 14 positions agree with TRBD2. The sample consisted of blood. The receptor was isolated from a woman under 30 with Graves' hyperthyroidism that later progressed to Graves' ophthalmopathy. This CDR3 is CASSSGTSGSHNEQFF. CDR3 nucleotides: TGTGCCAGCTCATCCGGGACTAGCGGGAGTCACAATGAGCAGTTCTTC.